The T cell receptor beta chain described here comes from a study of shared clonotypes between healthy human individuals. A remark on this clone: Its cognate antigen is unknown. Sequence at one end of the junction differs from germline and may be a read error.

CD45RO-negative cells were positively selected for CCR7, leaving out terminally differentiated effector memory CD45RA+ cells. Findings and caveats of the study: Researchers found naive subsets generally carried larger estimated richness than memory subsets.

The data were produced by immunoSEQ multiplex PCR, yet TCRdb's version contains in-frame clones alone and is incomplete. This table holds over 2,000,000 clones, just over 90% found once. The material sequenced was naive CD8+ T cells from PBMCs. The TCR sequence derives from a man younger than 30 in good health. Some clones in this sample may be carry-over from other donors' samples.

The CDR3 region is CAGSTLSGTSGLNEQFF. Here the CDR3 DNA reads TGTGCCGGTAGTACCCTTTCCGGGACTAGCGGCCTCAATGAGCAGTTCTTC. This chain links TRBV19 with TRBJ2-1; TRBD2 agrees at 11 bases. Per the germline V gene, CDR1 is LNHDA and CDR2 is SQIVND (reference sequence). The CDR3 extends over 17 amino acids.